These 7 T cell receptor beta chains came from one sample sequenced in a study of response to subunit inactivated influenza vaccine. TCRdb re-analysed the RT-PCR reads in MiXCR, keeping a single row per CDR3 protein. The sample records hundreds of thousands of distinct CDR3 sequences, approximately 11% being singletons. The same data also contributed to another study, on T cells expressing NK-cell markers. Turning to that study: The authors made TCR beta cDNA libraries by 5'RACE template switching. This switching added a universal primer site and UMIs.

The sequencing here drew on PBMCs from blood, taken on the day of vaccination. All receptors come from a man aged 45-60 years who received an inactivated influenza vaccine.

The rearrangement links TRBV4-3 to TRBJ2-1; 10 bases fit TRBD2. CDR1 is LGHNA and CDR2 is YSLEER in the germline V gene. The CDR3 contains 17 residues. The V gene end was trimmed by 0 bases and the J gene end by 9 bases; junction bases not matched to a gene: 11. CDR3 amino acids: CASSQDYALAGDGEQFF. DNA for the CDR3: TGCGCCAGCAGCCAAGATTATGCGCTAGCGGGGGATGGTGAGCAGTTCTTC.

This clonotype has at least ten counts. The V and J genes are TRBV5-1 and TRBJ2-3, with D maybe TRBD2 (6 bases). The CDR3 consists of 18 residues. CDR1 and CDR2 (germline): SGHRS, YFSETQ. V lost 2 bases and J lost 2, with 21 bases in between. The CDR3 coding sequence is TGCGCCAGCAGCTTCCACGGGTGGGGGGTTACCGACACAGATACGCAGTATTTT. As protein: CASSFHGWGVTDTDTQYF. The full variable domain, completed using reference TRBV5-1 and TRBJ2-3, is KAGVTQTPRYLIKTRGQQVTLSCSPISGHRSVSWYQQTPGQGLQFLFEYFSETQRNKGNFPGRFSGRQFSNSRSEMNVSTLELGDSALYLCASSFHGWGVTDTDTQYFGPGTRLTVL.

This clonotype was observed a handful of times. The CDR3 DNA is TGTGCCAGCAGCCAGCGGGGGGTACTCCGTAACACAGATACGCAGTATTTT. Amino acid sequence: CASSQRGVLRNTDTQYF. This chain uses TRBV14 with TRBJ2-3; 8 nucleotides line up with TRBD2. With 3 bases clipped from V and 2 bases from J, the junction kept 10 bases outside the gene matches. The germline V gene has CDR1 SGHDN and CDR2 FVKESK. This CDR3 has 17 amino acids.

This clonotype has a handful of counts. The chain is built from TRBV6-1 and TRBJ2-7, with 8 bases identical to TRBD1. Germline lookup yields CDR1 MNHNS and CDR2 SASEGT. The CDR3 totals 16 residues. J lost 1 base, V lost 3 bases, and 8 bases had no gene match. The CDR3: CASSDLRQGNSYEQYF. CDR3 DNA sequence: TGTGCCAGCAGTGATTTGAGACAGGGGAATTCCTACGAGCAGTACTTC.

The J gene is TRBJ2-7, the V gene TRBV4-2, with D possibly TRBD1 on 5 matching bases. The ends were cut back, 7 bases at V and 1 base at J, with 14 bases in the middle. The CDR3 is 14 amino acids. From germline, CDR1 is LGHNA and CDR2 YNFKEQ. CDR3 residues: CASTQTVGSYEQYF. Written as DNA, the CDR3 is TGTGCCAGCACCCAGACAGTTGGTTCCTACGAGCAGTACTTC.

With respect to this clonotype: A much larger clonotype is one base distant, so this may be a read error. The CDR3 sequence: CASGQGASGANVLTF. CDR3 bases: TGTGCCAGCGGACAGGGGGCTTCTGGGGCCAACGTCCTGACTTTC. The genes are TRBV27 and TRBJ2-6, with TRBD1 identical over 11 bases. CDR1 is MNHEY, CDR2 SMNVEV, per germline (reference sequence). This CDR3 comprises 15 residues. Germline trimming cut 8 bases from V and 1 base from J; bases unmatched to any gene: 1.

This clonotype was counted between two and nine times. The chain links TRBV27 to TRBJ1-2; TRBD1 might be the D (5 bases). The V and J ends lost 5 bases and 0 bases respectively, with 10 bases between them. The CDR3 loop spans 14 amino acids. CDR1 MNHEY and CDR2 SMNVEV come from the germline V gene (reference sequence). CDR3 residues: CASSPRRANYGYTF. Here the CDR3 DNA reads TGTGCCAGCAGTCCCCGCAGGGCTAACTATGGCTACACCTTC.